The 9 T cell receptor beta chains below were found in one sample sequenced in a study of blood T cell repertoires in COVID-19. The repertoire was sequenced with immunoSEQ multiplex PCR; TCRdb's copy has only in-frame clones and lacks some. Counted here are 150,000 to 200,000 clones, around four fifths occurring once; the ten biggest clones make up 13%. Sequencing was done on a sample of peripheral blood. These receptor sequences come from a man in his 70s who had recovered from COVID-19.

This rearrangement joins TRBV5-1 to TRBJ2-2; 8 nucleotides line up with TRBD1. Unmatched junction bases numbered 5, after V lost 6 bases and J lost 1 base. The CDR3 sequence is 15 residues long. From germline, CDR1 is SGHRS and CDR2 YFSETQ. The DNA of the CDR3 is TGCGCCAGCACCGCCGGGACAGGGAACACCGGGGAGCTGTTTTTT. It encodes CASTAGTGNTGELFF.

This chain links TRBV28 with TRBJ2-7, with D possibly TRBD1 on 5 matching bases. V gave up 7 bases and J gave up 5 bases, with 12 bases separating them. The CDR3 has 12 residues. Looked up from germline, CDR1 is MDHEN and CDR2 is SYDVKM. CDR3 sequence (DNA): TGTGCCAGCACCCCGGACAACCACGAGCAGTACTTC. It translates to CASTPDNHEQYF.

J is TRBJ1-1 and V is TRBV28; 7 nucleotides agree with TRBD1. From germline, CDR1 is MDHEN and CDR2 SYDVKM. The CDR3 runs 13 residues. V was pared by 8 bases and J by 3 bases, with 6 bases of the junction left unmatched. CDR3 in DNA: TGTGCCAGCTCAGACAGGGTACACACTGAAGCTTTCTTT. The encoded protein is CASSDRVHTEAFF.

CDR3 protein: CASSLRLDEQFF. The CDR3 region has the DNA TGTGCCAGCAGTTTGCGACTGGATGAGCAGTTCTTC. The V and J genes are TRBV28 and TRBJ2-1; D ambiguous. Germline CDR1 MDHEN, CDR2 SYDVKM. Trimming took 3 bases from V and 8 from J, leaving 8 bases between them. CDR3 length equals 12 residues.

J is TRBJ2-7 and V is TRBV4-1; perhaps TRBD2 as D (6 bases). The V end lost 4 bases, the J end lost 3 bases, and 13 bases lay between the germline ends. The CDR3 sequence is 14 residues long. Germline assignment: CDR1 MGHRA and CDR2 YSYEKL. Here the CDR3 DNA reads TGCGCCAGCAGCCCCGGGACTCTGGGCTACGAGCAGTACTTC. Amino acids: CASSPGTLGYEQYF.

The chain links TRBV6-6 to TRBJ2-2, with D perhaps matching TRBD1 (6 bases). The CDR3 contains 15 residues. Trimming shortened V by 5 bases and J by 2 bases, and 12 bases separated the two germline ends. CDR1 is MNHNY and CDR2 is SVGAGI in the germline V gene (reference sequence). CDR3 protein: CASSRLQGNTGELFF. CDR3 nucleotides: TGTGCCAGCAGTCGCCTACAGGGAAACACCGGGGAGCTGTTTTTT.

The chain couples TRBV30 to TRBJ2-3, with 11 bases that match TRBD2. The CDR3 length is 15 residues. The germline CDR1 and CDR2 sequences are GTSNPN and SVGIG (reference sequence). J lost 5 bases, V lost 5 bases, and 9 bases had no gene match. CDR3 sequence: CAWSTSGIPKDTQYF. The CDR3 nucleotides read TGTGCCTGGTCGACTAGCGGGATCCCTAAAGATACGCAGTATTTT.

V and J are TRBV9 and TRBJ1-1, with no clear D. Per germline, CDR1 SGDLS and CDR2 YYNGEE. The CDR3 extends over 15 amino acids. V dropped 4 bases and J dropped 2 bases, with 15 bases sitting between them. Here the CDR3 reads CASSPRHLFNTEAFF. In DNA form, the CDR3 reads TGTGCCAGCAGCCCAAGACACCTGTTCAACACTGAAGCTTTCTTT.

This chain links TRBV11-1 with TRBJ2-7, with 8 bases lining up with TRBD1. J lost 4 bases, V lost 2 bases, and 10 bases had no gene match. Germline CDR1 is SGHAT and CDR2 is FQDESV (reference sequence). The CDR3 sequence is 16 residues long. CDR3 nucleotides: TGTGCCAGCAGCTTAACCGATCGGCAGGGGGCTTACGAGCAGTACTTC. This encodes CASSLTDRQGAYEQYF.